This T cell receptor (beta chain) was sequenced in a study of memory CD4+ T cells and cytomegalovirus serostatus. Turning to the study itself: Of the healthy Belgian adults, nine or ten were CMV seropositive and fewer than 30 seronegative. Whole-study findings and limits: Each of approximately 63 CMV-associated TCRbeta sequences occurred in one to five individuals.

The sort gate was single viable CD3+CD4+CD8-CD45RO+ cells for memory CD4+ T cells. Serostatus was set by detecting CMV pp150, pp28, p38, p52 IgG. Germline V gene sequence: CDR1 SGHRS, CDR2 YFSETQ. The CDR3 is 15 residues long. V shed 4 bases and J 1 base; nucleotides not matched to a gene: 2. Concerning this clone: Its target is not known.

Original data processing: Out-of-frame sequences were removed, leaving roughly 2,200,000 distinct TCRbeta sequences. Measured with immunoSEQ multiplex PCR; TCRdb has only the in-frame clones, and not every one. For V, J and clone size, that table is used; D and trimming come from the DNA. The table includes 35,000 to 45,000 clones, 70% to 80% detected once. The chain is built from TRBV5-1 and TRBJ2-2; 9 bases map to TRBD2. Source material: memory CD4+ T cells from blood. The receptor's source is an adult in good health and CMV-seronegative. The CDR3 protein is CASSILAGNTGELFF. The CDR3 DNA reads as TGCGCCAGCAGCATACTAGCGGGGAACACCGGGGAGCTGTTTTTT.